The sequence of this T cell receptor beta chain was determined in a study of CD8 T cells in ankylosing spondylitis. The germline gives CDR1 SGHDT, CDR2 YYEEEE. Trimming removed 1 base at V and 4 bases at J, with 11 bases between. The CDR3 consists of 14 residues. TCRdb re-derived calls from the 5' RACE reads in MiXCR, one entry per CDR3 protein. The sample shows just over 300,000 distinct CDR3 sequences, around 20% of them seen only once. The V and J genes are TRBV5-6 and TRBJ1-2; D not certain. This TCR derives from a female donor with ankylosing spondylitis or in good health (not recorded which). The sequenced sample consisted of blood, either unsorted or a sorted T cell fraction (not recorded which). The DNA of the CDR3 is TGTGCCAGCAGCTTGCCGGGTCGGGTCTATGGCTACACCTTC. This sequence encodes CASSLPGRVYGYTF.